The clone carrying this T cell receptor beta chain has a handful of counts. Its specificity is unknown. The entry originates in a study of response to subunit inactivated influenza vaccine. Findings and caveats of the study: It was suggested by the authors that few new T cells are recruited by each seasonal influenza vaccination.

TCRdb fed the RT-PCR reads into MiXCR, producing one record per CDR3 protein. The data contain a few hundred thousand distinct CDR3 sequences, approximately 7.3% of them singletons. The germline V and J ends were trimmed by 3 bases and 1 base, with 13 bases remaining between them. CDR1 is SGHKS, CDR2 YYEKEE, per germline (reference sequence). CDR3 size: 15 residues. The sample was PBMCs from blood, taken roughly 24 months after vaccination. The sequence came from a man between 50 and 70 years old who received an inactivated influenza vaccine. This rearrangement joins TRBV5-5 to TRBJ1-1; D not resolved. CDR3 in amino acids: CASSWAGQRNTEAFF. Here the CDR3 DNA reads TGTGCCAGCAGCTGGGCAGGTCAGAGGAACACTGAAGCTTTCTTT.